This TCR beta chain was sequenced for a study of beta chain features in type 1 diabetes. Study observations and caveats: Among patients, naive, central memory and Treg TCRB repertoires appeared more similar than among healthy donors.

Every bit of the isolated RNA underwent reverse transcription, so sequencing read expressed TCRB transcripts. Clones were read by immunoSEQ multiplex PCR, and TCRdb kept only the in-frame ones, dropping some. The sample has 300,000 to 400,000 clones, 7% to 9% seen once. Worth noting for this clone: Its antigen is currently unknown. This sample also contains other DNA sequences that code for the same CDR3.

CDR1 is MGHDK and CDR2 is SYGVNS in the germline V gene. This CDR3 spans 13 amino acids. With 7 bases clipped from V and 6 bases from J, the junction kept 4 bases outside the gene matches. This receptor was obtained from a woman younger than 30 in good health. The chain combines TRBV25-1 with TRBJ2-2, with TRBD1 identical over 8 bases. Sequencing was performed on central memory CD4+ T cells from blood. The CDR3: CASKDRAAGELFF. The CDR3 DNA follows: TGTGCCAGCAAGGACAGGGCTGCCGGGGAGCTGTTTTTT.